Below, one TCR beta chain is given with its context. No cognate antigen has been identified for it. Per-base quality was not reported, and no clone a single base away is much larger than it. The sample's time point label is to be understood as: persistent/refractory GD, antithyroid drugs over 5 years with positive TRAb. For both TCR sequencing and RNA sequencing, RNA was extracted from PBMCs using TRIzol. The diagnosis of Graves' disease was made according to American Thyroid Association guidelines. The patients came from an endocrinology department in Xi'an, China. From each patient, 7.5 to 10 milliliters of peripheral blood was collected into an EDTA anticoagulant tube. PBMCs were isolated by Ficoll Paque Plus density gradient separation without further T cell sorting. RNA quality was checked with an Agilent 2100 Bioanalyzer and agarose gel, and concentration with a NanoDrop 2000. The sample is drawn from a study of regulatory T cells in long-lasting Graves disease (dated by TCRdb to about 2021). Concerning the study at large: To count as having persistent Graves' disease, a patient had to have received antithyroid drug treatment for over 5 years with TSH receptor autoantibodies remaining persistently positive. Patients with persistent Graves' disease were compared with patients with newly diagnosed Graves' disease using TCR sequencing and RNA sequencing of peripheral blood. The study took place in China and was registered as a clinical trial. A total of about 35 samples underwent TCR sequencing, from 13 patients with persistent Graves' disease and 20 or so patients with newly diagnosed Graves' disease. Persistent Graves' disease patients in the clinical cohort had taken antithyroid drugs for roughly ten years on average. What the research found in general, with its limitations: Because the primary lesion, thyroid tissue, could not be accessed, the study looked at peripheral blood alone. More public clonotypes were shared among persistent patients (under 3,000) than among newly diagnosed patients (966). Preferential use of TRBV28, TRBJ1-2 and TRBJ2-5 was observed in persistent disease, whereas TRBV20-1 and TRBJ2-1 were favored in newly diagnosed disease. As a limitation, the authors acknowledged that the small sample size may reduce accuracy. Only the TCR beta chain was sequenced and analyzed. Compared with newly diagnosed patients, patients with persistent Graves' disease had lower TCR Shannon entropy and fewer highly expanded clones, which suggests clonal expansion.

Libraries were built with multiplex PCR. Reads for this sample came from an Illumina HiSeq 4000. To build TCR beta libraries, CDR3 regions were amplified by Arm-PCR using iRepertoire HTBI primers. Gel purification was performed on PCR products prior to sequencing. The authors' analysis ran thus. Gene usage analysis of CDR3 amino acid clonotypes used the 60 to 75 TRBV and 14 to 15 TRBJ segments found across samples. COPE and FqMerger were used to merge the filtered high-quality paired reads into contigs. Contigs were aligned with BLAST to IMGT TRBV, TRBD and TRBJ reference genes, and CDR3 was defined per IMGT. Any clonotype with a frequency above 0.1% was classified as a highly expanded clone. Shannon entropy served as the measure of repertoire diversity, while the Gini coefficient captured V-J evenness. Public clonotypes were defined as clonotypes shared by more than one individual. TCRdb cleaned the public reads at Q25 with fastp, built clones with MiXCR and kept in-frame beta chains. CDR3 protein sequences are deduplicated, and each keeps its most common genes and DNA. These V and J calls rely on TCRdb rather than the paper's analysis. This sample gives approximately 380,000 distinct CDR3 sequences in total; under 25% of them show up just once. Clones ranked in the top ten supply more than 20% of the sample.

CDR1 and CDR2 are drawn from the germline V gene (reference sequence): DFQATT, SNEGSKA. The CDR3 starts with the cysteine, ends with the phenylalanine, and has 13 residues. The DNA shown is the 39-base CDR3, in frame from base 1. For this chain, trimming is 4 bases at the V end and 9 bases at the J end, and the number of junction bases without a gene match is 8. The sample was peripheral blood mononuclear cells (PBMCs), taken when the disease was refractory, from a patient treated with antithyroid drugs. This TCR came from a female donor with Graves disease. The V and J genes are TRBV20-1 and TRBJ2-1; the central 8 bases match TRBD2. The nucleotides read TGCAGTGCTACCTCGGGGGGGTTAACTGAGCAGTTCTTC. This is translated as CSATSGGLTEQFF.